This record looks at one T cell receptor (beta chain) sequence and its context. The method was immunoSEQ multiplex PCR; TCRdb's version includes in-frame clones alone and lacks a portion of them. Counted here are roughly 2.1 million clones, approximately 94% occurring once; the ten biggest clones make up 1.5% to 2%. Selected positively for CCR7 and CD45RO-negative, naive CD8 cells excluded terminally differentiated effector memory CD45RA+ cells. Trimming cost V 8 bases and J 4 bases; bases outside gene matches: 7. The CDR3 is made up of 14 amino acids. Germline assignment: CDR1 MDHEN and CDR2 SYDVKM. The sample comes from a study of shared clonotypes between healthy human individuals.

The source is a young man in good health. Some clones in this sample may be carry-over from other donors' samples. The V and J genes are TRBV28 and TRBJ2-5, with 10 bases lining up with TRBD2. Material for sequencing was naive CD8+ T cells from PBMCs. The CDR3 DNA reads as TGTGCCAGCTGGGCAGCGGGAGGGCCAGAGACCCAGTACTTC. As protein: CASWAAGGPETQYF.